The source of this T cell receptor (beta chain) is a study of T-cell memory formation after mild COVID-19. Study-wide points: In second-wave clones peaking day 37, SARS-CoV-2 specificity remained unconfirmed. CD4/CD8 balance characterized clones contracting day 15 to 85, and CD4+ skew characterized later expanders.

TCRdb reprocessed the 5' RACE reads via MiXCR and lists one record per CDR3 protein. Found here are 580,000 or so distinct CDR3 sequences, 17% of them singletons; the top ten hold about 8.1%. Losses at the gene ends were 6 bases for V and 4 bases for J; bases not matched to a gene: 7. CDR1 and CDR2 (germline): SGHTA, FQGTGA. This CDR3 region has 15 residues. On this clonotype: Its matching antigen is unknown.

V usage is TRBV7-3 and J usage is TRBJ2-1, with 9 bases fitting TRBD2. This TCR derives from an adult woman who had mild COVID-19 (a few samples of this study predate the infection). Cell type and time point are not known. Sequenced material: PBMCs or a T cell subset sorted from them (not recorded which). The CDR3, as DNA: TGTGCCAGCAGTTTGAGCGGGAGGCTTTACAATGAGCAGTTCTTC. Its protein is CASSLSGRLYNEQFF. Together with reference TRBV7-3 and TRBJ2-1, the CDR3 gives the full variable domain: GAGVSQTPSNKVTEKGKYVELRCDPISGHTALYWYRQSLGQGPEFLIYFQGTGAADDSGLPNDRFFAVRPEGSVSTLKIQRTERGDSAVYLCASSLSGRLYNEQFFGPGTRLTVL.